This T cell receptor beta chain was obtained from a study of blood T cell repertoires in COVID-19. Study in general: From the United States, Italy and Spain came samples of acute and convalescent COVID-19. In each case, the material was cDNA or gDNA derived from T cells, B-cell-depleted T cells, or PBMCs.

As processed by the authors: Amplification from reference gene primers served as the basis for estimated nucleated cell counts. Clones were read by immunoSEQ multiplex PCR, and TCRdb kept only the in-frame ones, dropping some. V and J calls and clone size are those listed in that table; D and trimming were worked out from the DNA. The repertoire holds over 200,000 clones, roughly nine tenths seen once, with 10% to 15% in the top ten. This clone was seen only once. The CDR3 covers 15 residues. V gave up 6 bases and J gave up 4 bases; unmatched junction bases: 13. Germline V gives CDR1 SGHKS, CDR2 YYEKEE (reference sequence).

Sequenced material: peripheral blood. The clonotype originates from a woman younger than 35 who had recovered from COVID-19. The chain uses TRBV5-5 and TRBJ2-7; TRBD1 matches 7 bases. The DNA for the CDR3 is TGTGCCAGCACCGTCCGAGGGGGCACGGGTTACGAGCAGTACTTC. Its protein is CASTVRGGTGYEQYF.